A selection of T cell receptor beta chains follows, all from one sample in a study of beta chain features in type 1 diabetes. Method: immunoSEQ multiplex PCR; TCRdb's copy keeps in-frame clones and lacks some. Among 860,000 or so clones, roughly 16% were seen once, and the ten largest hold 0.023%. Input material: naive CD4+ T cells from blood. Receptor source: a woman under 30 in good health. CDR3s include the opening cysteine and the closing phenylalanine or tryptophan. A D gene is named only where the DNA matches it firmly. Clone size is stated in some rows and not others, as once, few, many or a class when expanded.

clone_size	v_call	cdr3_length	j_call	d_call	cdr3_aa	cdr3_nt
-	TRBV4-1	15	TRBJ2-3	TRBD1	CASSQPTGKTDTQYF	TGCGCCAGCAGCCAGCCGACAGGGAAGACAGATACGCAGTATTTT
few	TRBV5-4	14	TRBJ2-7	TRBD2	CASSFGGRAGEQYF	TGTGCCAGCAGCTTTGGAGGGAGGGCAGGCGAGCAGTACTTC
-	TRBV11-3	15	TRBJ2-1	TRBD2	CASSLGTSGGNEQFF	TGTGCCAGCAGCTTAGGGACTAGCGGGGGTAATGAGCAGTTCTTC
-	TRBV18	15	TRBJ2-7	TRBD2	CASSPGLEAVYEQYF	TGTGCCAGCTCACCCGGACTAGAAGCCGTTTACGAGCAGTACTTC
-	TRBV4-1	14	TRBJ2-3	TRBD2	CASSQEGRADTQYF	TGCGCCAGCAGCCAGGAGGGGAGGGCAGATACGCAGTATTTT
-	TRBV18	15	TRBJ2-5	TRBD1	CASSPNRDSQETQYF	TGTGCCAGCTCACCAAACCGGGACAGCCAAGAGACCCAGTACTTC
few	TRBV5-1	15	TRBJ1-4	-	CASSRRTTTNEKLFF	TGCGCCAGCAGCCGACGGACAACAACTAATGAAAAACTGTTTTTT
-	TRBV19	19	TRBJ2-1	TRBD2	CASSAKPPGLAGGYNEQFF	TGTGCCAGTAGCGCCAAACCCCCGGGACTAGCGGGAGGGTACAATGAGCAGTTCTTC
-	TRBV29-1	13	TRBJ2-7	TRBD1	CSVYRDRGRKQYF	TGCAGCGTTTACCGGGACAGGGGAAGAAAACAGTACTTC
-	TRBV6-1	14	TRBJ2-1	-	CASSNTRQVGEQFF	TGTGCCAGCAGTAATACCCGACAGGTCGGTGAGCAGTTCTTC
-	TRBV15	13	TRBJ2-7	-	CATSRAPGSVLYF	TGTGCCACCAGCAGAGCGCCCGGTAGCGTACTGTACTTC
-	TRBV2	15	TRBJ2-1	-	CASSDGQGTYNEQFF	TGTGCCAGCAGTGACGGGCAGGGAACCTACAATGAGCAGTTCTTC
few	TRBV6-6	15	TRBJ2-5	TRBD2	CASSLAGAAIETQYF	TGTGCCAGCAGTCTAGCGGGAGCGGCGATAGAGACCCAGTACTTC
few	TRBV7-9	16	TRBJ2-1	-	CASSLGTGRPYNEQFF	TGTGCCAGCAGCTTAGGAACTGGGCGGCCCTACAATGAGCAGTTCTTC
-	TRBV28	13	TRBJ2-7	TRBD1	CATRGQGLYEQYF	TGTGCCACCAGGGGACAGGGGTTGTACGAGCAGTACTTC
-	TRBV7-8	12	TRBJ2-3	-	CASSLDTDTQYF	TGTGCCAGCAGCTTGGACACAGATACGCAGTATTTT
few	TRBV2	15	TRBJ2-7	TRBD2	CASGGLAGESYEQYF	TGTGCCAGCGGAGGACTAGCGGGAGAATCCTACGAGCAGTACTTC
-	TRBV4-2	15	TRBJ1-4	TRBD1	CASSKTGTGNEKLFF	TGTGCCAGCAGCAAGACCGGGACAGGGAATGAAAAACTGTTTTTT
-	TRBV7-2	15	TRBJ2-1	TRBD2	CASSLRLAGYNEQFF	TGTGCCAGCAGCCTTCGACTAGCGGGATACAATGAGCAGTTCTTC
-	TRBV5-8	18	TRBJ2-7	TRBD1	CASSVPSGTARRIDEQYF	TGTGCCAGCAGCGTACCATCCGGGACAGCCAGGCGCATCGACGAGCAGTACTTC
few	TRBV11-2	17	TRBJ2-1	-	CASSLETTGRGYNEQFF	TGTGCCAGCAGCTTAGAGACTACCGGCAGGGGTTACAATGAGCAGTTCTTC
-	TRBV4-2	16	TRBJ2-6	-	CASSQSANSGANVLTF	TGTGCCAGCAGCCAGTCGGCCAACTCTGGGGCCAACGTCCTGACTTTC
few	TRBV5-4	16	TRBJ1-5	-	CASSLGGHNSNQPQHF	TGTGCCAGCAGCTTGGGGGGACATAATAGCAATCAGCCCCAGCATTTT
few	TRBV5-1	16	TRBJ2-3	-	CASSPPGADWADTQYF	TGCGCCAGCAGCCCTCCCGGGGCAGACTGGGCCGATACGCAGTATTTT
-	TRBV2	15	TRBJ2-1	TRBD2	CASSEEGLVRLEQFF	TGTGCCAGCAGTGAAGAGGGACTAGTACGATTGGAGCAGTTCTTC
-	TRBV7-2	14	TRBJ1-5	TRBD1	CASSYQGGDQPQHF	TGTGCCAGCAGCTACCAGGGGGGGGATCAGCCCCAGCATTTT
few	TRBV5-1	16	TRBJ2-3	-	CASSLVAATSTDTQYF	TGCGCCAGCAGCTTGGTGGCAGCTACTAGCACAGATACGCAGTATTTT
-	TRBV2	14	TRBJ2-1	-	CASSDSEDLGRRFF	TGTGCCAGCAGTGATTCGGAGGATCTCGGACGTCGGTTCTTC
few	TRBV9	16	TRBJ2-7	-	CASSVGLRQATNEQYF	TGTGCCAGCAGCGTAGGCCTCAGACAGGCTACTAACGAGCAGTACTTC
few	TRBV19	15	TRBJ1-2	TRBD1	CASSILGQGGAGYTF	TGTGCCAGTAGTATTTTGGGACAGGGGGGCGCTGGCTACACCTTC
-	TRBV27	15	TRBJ2-6	-	CASSFGGTGANVLTF	TGTGCCAGCAGTTTCGGGGGAACTGGGGCCAACGTCCTGACTTTC
-	TRBV11-2	15	TRBJ1-1	TRBD1	CASSLDQGGNTEAFF	TGTGCCAGCAGCTTAGATCAGGGGGGAAACACTGAAGCTTTCTTT
once	TRBV13	12	TRBJ1-2	-	CASSLLQARPFF	TGTGCCAGCAGCTTACTCCAGGCCCGGCCTTTCTTC
few	TRBV7-2	13	TRBJ2-1	-	CASSLGSRSEQFF	TGTGCCAGCAGCTTAGGGTCGCGATCAGAGCAGTTCTTC
-	TRBV6-6	15	TRBJ1-5	TRBD1	CASSYPGTGDQPQHF	TGTGCCAGCAGTTACCCTGGGACAGGCGATCAGCCCCAGCATTTT
-	TRBV4-3	16	TRBJ2-3	-	CASSQDLAGLGDTQYF	TGCGCCAGCAGCCAAGATCTCGCGGGGCTCGGGGATACGCAGTATTTT
-	TRBV18	15	TRBJ2-5	-	CASSPSKVGQETQYF	TGTGCCAGCTCACCAAGCAAGGTCGGGCAAGAGACCCAGTACTTC
few	TRBV6-5	15	TRBJ2-7	TRBD2	CASSYVAGGAYEQYF	TGTGCCAGCAGTTACGTGGCGGGAGGGGCCTACGAGCAGTACTTC
few	TRBV27	17	TRBJ2-1	-	CASSSRGTRRTYNEQFF	TGTGCCAGCAGTTCACGAGGTACGCGGAGGACCTACAATGAGCAGTTCTTC
few	TRBV29-1	15	TRBJ1-1	-	CSVEVWHRRNTEAFF	TGCAGCGTTGAAGTTTGGCACAGAAGGAACACTGAAGCTTTCTTT
-	TRBV6-6	16	TRBJ2-7	TRBD2	CASSRPHSGRTYEQYF	TGTGCCAGCAGTAGACCCCATAGCGGGCGAACCTACGAGCAGTACTTC
-	TRBV4-2	16	TRBJ1-3	TRBD1	CASSQDRQGAGNTIYF	TGTGCCAGCAGCCAAGATCGACAGGGTGCTGGAAACACCATATATTTT
-	TRBV10-3	14	TRBJ1-2	-	CAIKPTRTNYGYTF	TGTGCCATTAAACCGACCCGAACTAACTATGGCTACACCTTC
few	TRBV6-5	15	TRBJ2-5	TRBD2	CASSYQREGRETQYF	TGTGCCAGCAGTTACCAGCGGGAGGGCAGGGAGACCCAGTACTTC
-	TRBV4-3	15	TRBJ2-3	TRBD2	CASSQEGGRTDTQYF	TGCGCCAGCAGCCAAGAGGGCGGGAGGACAGATACGCAGTATTTT
few	TRBV7-3	15	TRBJ2-5	-	CASSLMGSQEETQYF	TGTGCCAGCAGCTTAATGGGCAGTCAGGAAGAGACCCAGTACTTC
few	TRBV9	13	TRBJ1-1	-	CASNRVLNTEAFF	TGTGCCAGCAACCGGGTCTTGAACACTGAAGCTTTCTTT
few	TRBV9	15	TRBJ2-5	-	CASSVGNGKGETQYF	TGTGCCAGCAGCGTAGGTAACGGCAAAGGGGAGACCCAGTACTTC
-	TRBV18	15	TRBJ1-1	-	CASSSGLEGAREAFF	TGTGCCAGCTCGTCTGGCCTGGAGGGTGCCCGAGAAGCTTTCTTT